The present T cell receptor beta chain was sequenced within a study of shared clonotypes between healthy human individuals. Libraries were prepared by immunoSEQ multiplex PCR; TCRdb keeps only in-frame clonotypes and omits some of them. The table includes around 2,000,000 clones, 85% to 95% detected once. As defined, naive CD8 cells were CD45RO-negative and positively selected for CCR7, with terminally differentiated effector memory CD45RA+ cells excluded. Specimen: naive CD8+ T cells sorted from blood. The receptor's source is a man younger than 30 in good health.

The CDR3 sequence is CASSPRGPNSPLHF. CDR3 in DNA: TGTGCCAGCAGTCCCCGGGGACCTAATTCACCCCTCCACTTT. V and J are TRBV6-5 and TRBJ1-6, with a weak D call TRBD1 (5 bases). Trimming took off 5 bases at V and 6 bases at J, with 11 bases between the two ends. Germline V gene data show CDR1 as MNHEY and CDR2 as SVGAGI. This CDR3 has 14 residues.